A single sample is the source of the 20 T cell receptor beta chains below, sequenced in a study of cytomegalovirus exposure and HLA in healthy donors. The study ran its PCR with 60 Vbeta and 13 Jbeta primers. The data were produced by immunoSEQ multiplex PCR, yet TCRdb's version contains in-frame clones alone and is incomplete. The data show about 150,000 clones, 73% seen once. The source material was PBMCs. The origin of the receptors is a woman aged 18-35 years in good health and CMV-seronegative.

CDR3 loop: CASSVGTPSGNTIYF. The DNA for the CDR3 is TGTGCCAGCAGCGTAGGGACACCTTCTGGAAACACCATATATTTT. The J gene is TRBJ1-3, the V gene TRBV9, with a weak D call TRBD1 (5 bases). This CDR3 comprises 15 residues. Germline CDR1 is SGDLS and CDR2 is YYNGEE. V shed 0 bases and J shed 1 base, with 8 bases lying between them.

This chain joins TRBV6-6 and TRBJ2-2, with D perhaps TRBD1 (5 bases). CDR1 is MNHNY and CDR2 is SVGAGI in the germline V gene (reference sequence). The germline V and J ends were trimmed by 6 bases and 7 bases, with 9 bases remaining between them. This CDR3 is 12 amino acids long. This CDR3 reads CASRNQGGELFF. The CDR3 nucleotides are TGTGCCAGCAGAAACCAGGGCGGGGAGCTGTTTTTT.

The chain combines TRBV28 with TRBJ1-1, with 9 bases aligning to TRBD1. The germline V gene encodes CDR1 MDHEN and CDR2 SYDVKM. The CDR3 spans 14 residues. V shed 6 bases and J 1 base; nucleotides not matched to a gene: 3. CDR3 DNA sequence: TGTGCCAGCAGCCCGGACAGGGGGAACACTGAAGCTTTCTTT. Translation gives CASSPDRGNTEAFF. The complete variable domain, with remaining parts taken from reference TRBV28 and TRBJ1-1, reads DVKVTQSSRYLVKRTGEKVFLECVQDMDHENMFWYRQDPGLGLRLIYFSYDVKMKEKGDIPEGYSVSREKKERFSLILESASTNQTSMYLCASSPDRGNTEAFFGQGTRLTVV.

Turning to this clone: The junction departs from the called germline gene at one end, perhaps through a read error. The J gene is TRBJ2-1, the V gene TRBV5-1; 11 nucleotides agree with TRBD2. Per germline, CDR1 SGHRS and CDR2 YFSETQ. This CDR3 has 15 amino acids. CDR3 nucleotide sequence: TGCGCCAGCAGCCCAGCGATAGCGGGGGGGCGGTCCTGGATCTTC. Encoded protein: CASSPAIAGGRSWIF.

The CDR3 DNA reads as TGTGCCAGCAGTACCCGCGACAGGGGTGAAGAGACCCAGTACTTC. This codes for CASSTRDRGEETQYF. J is TRBJ2-5 and V is TRBV27, with TRBD1 identical over 8 bases. Germline V gene data show CDR1 as MNHEY and CDR2 as SMNVEV (reference sequence). J lost 3 bases, V lost 5 bases, and 8 bases had no gene match. There are 15 residues in the CDR3.

The J gene is TRBJ2-7, the V gene TRBV9; tentative D call: TRBD1 (6 bases). CDR1 SGDLS and CDR2 YYNGEE come from the germline V gene. Trimming pared 1 base from V and 6 bases from J, leaving 11 bases between. The CDR3 is 13 amino acids. DNA for the CDR3: TGTGCCAGCAGCGTAACAGGGTTGGGCGAGCAGTACTTC. Encoded protein: CASSVTGLGEQYF. Full variable domain (missing parts from reference TRBV9 and TRBJ2-7): DSGVTQTPKHLITATGQRVTLRCSPRSGDLSVYWYQQSLDQGLQFLIQYYNGEERAKGNILERFSAQQFPDLHSELNLSSLELGDSALYFCASSVTGLGEQYFGPGTRLTVT.

A few counts support this clone. The rearrangement links TRBV11-3 to TRBJ2-5; D is possibly TRBD1 (6 bases). Trimming cost V 1 base and J 5 bases, with 14 bases left between them. Germline lookup yields CDR1 SGHNT and CDR2 YENEEA. The CDR3 length is 15 residues. CDR3 nucleotides: TGTGCCAGCAGCTTAGGGGGGCTACTAGACGAGACCCAGTACTTC. Protein product: CASSLGGLLDETQYF. Full variable domain (outside the CDR3, taken from reference TRBV11-3 and TRBJ2-5): EAGVVQSPRYKIIEKKQPVAFWCNPISGHNTLYWYLQNLGQGPELLIRYENEEAVDDSQLPKDRFSAERLKGVDSTLKIQPAELGDSAVYLCASSLGGLLDETQYFGPGTRLLVL.

The V and J genes are TRBV10-3 and TRBJ2-2; D might be TRBD1 (6 bases). CDR3 length: 13 amino acids. V lost 6 bases and J 4 bases, leaving 9 bases between the germline ends. Germline-derived CDR1 and CDR2 are ENHRY and SYGVKD. The chain's CDR3 is CAIRGTITGELFF. The CDR3 nucleotides are TGTGCCATCAGAGGGACAATCACCGGGGAGCTGTTTTTT.

DNA of the CDR3: TGCGCCAGCAGTGAGGCGTCGGATTCACCCCTCCACTTT. This gives the protein CASSEASDSPLHF. The chain couples TRBV10-1 to TRBJ1-6; D is undetermined. Germline values: CDR1 WNHNN, CDR2 SYGVQD (reference sequence). CDR3 length: 13 residues. Trimming shortened V by 2 bases and J by 8 bases, and 7 bases separated the two germline ends.

The J gene is TRBJ2-7, the V gene TRBV5-5; 12 bases are a match to TRBD2. Losses at the gene ends were 3 bases for V and 6 bases for J; bases not matched to a gene: 10. Germline loops: CDR1 SGHKS, CDR2 YYEKEE (reference sequence). The CDR3 spans 16 residues. CDR3 nucleotides: TGTGCCAGCAGCTCTAATACCCCGGGACTAGCGGGCGAGCAGTACGTC. It encodes CASSSNTPGLAGEQYV.

The chain combines TRBV7-2 with TRBJ2-7, with 7 bases lining up with TRBD1. V lost 1 base and J lost 2; bases outside the gene matches: 5. The CDR3 loop spans 15 amino acids. Germline-derived CDR1 and CDR2 are SGHTA and FQGNSA. CDR3 sequence: CASSLVPDRAYEQYF. The DNA of the CDR3 is TGTGCCAGCAGCTTAGTCCCTGACAGGGCCTACGAGCAGTACTTC. The full variable domain, completed using reference TRBV7-2 and TRBJ2-7, is GAGVSQSPSNKVTEKGKDVELRCDPISGHTALYWYRQSLGQGLEFLIYFQGNSAPDKSGLPSDRFSAERTGGSVSTLTIQRTQQEDSAVYLCASSLVPDRAYEQYFGPGTRLTVT.

The chain employs TRBV7-8 and TRBJ1-2; 11 bases are shared with TRBD1. This CDR3 region has 15 residues. CDR1 and CDR2 (germline): SGHVS, FQNEAQ. V was clipped by 1 base and J by 3 bases; unmatched bases: 1. The CDR3 region is CASSLEGQGDYGYTF. CDR3 DNA sequence: TGTGCCAGCAGCTTAGAGGGACAGGGGGACTATGGCTACACCTTC.

This chain connects TRBV28 to TRBJ1-5; perhaps TRBD1 as D (5 bases). The germline gives CDR1 MDHEN, CDR2 SYDVKM. V lost 3 bases and J lost 7, with 13 bases in between. This CDR3 has 14 residues. The CDR3 sequence is CASSFPAGRQPQHF. The CDR3 coding sequence is TGTGCCAGCAGTTTTCCGGCGGGACGGCAGCCCCAGCATTTT.

J is TRBJ2-6 and V is TRBV7-3, with D possibly matching TRBD1 (5 bases). CDR1 and CDR2 from the germline V gene are SGHTA and FQGTGA. CDR3 length: 15 amino acids. V dropped 6 bases and J dropped 0 bases, with 9 bases sitting between them. This CDR3 is CASSSQDSGANVLTF. The CDR3 bases are TGTGCCAGCAGTTCACAGGACTCTGGGGCCAACGTCCTGACTTTC.

The sample holds a few counts of this clone. The chain joins TRBV7-9 to TRBJ2-2; 9 nucleotides align to TRBD2. V lost 1 base, J lost 4 bases, and 4 bases stayed unmatched. This CDR3 has 16 amino acids. Germline CDR1 reads SEHNR; CDR2 reads FQNEAQ (reference sequence). CDR3 loop: CASSLEGGRGTGELFF. The CDR3 DNA sequence: TGTGCCAGCAGCTTAGAAGGCGGGAGGGGCACCGGGGAGCTGTTTTTT.

About this clone itself: The junction departs from the called germline gene at one end, perhaps through a read error. The J gene is TRBJ2-7, the V gene TRBV7-9, with 7 nucleotides matching TRBD1. The CDR3 has 14 amino acids. Per germline, CDR1 SEHNR and CDR2 FQNEAQ (reference sequence). The CDR3 is CSSSLRDSTYEQYF. The CDR3 DNA reads as TGTTCCAGCAGCTTACGGGACAGTACCTACGAGCAGTACTTC. The full variable domain, with the rest looked up from reference TRBV7-9 and TRBJ2-7, is DTGVSQNPRHKITKRGQNVTFRCDPISEHNRLYWYRQTLGQGPEFLTYFQNEAQLEKSRLLSDRFSAERPKGSFSTLEIQRTEQGDSAMYLCSSSLRDSTYEQYFGPGTRLTVT.

This sequence joins TRBV7-9 and TRBJ1-4; no definite D call. The CDR3 contains 15 residues. CDR1 is SEHNR, CDR2 FQNEAQ, per germline (reference sequence). The ends were cut back, 5 bases at V and 7 bases at J, with 17 bases in the middle. The CDR3 sequence is CASSPNAIYSEKLFF. DNA for the CDR3: TGTGCCAGCAGCCCAAACGCCATTTATAGTGAAAAACTGTTTTTT. Using reference TRBV7-9 and TRBJ1-4 for the parts outside the CDR3, the full variable domain is DTGVSQNPRHKITKRGQNVTFRCDPISEHNRLYWYRQTLGQGPEFLTYFQNEAQLEKSRLLSDRFSAERPKGSFSTLEIQRTEQGDSAMYLCASSPNAIYSEKLFFGSGTQLSVL.

The rearrangement uses TRBV19 and TRBJ1-6, with D hard to call. V gave up 6 bases and J gave up 6 bases, with 21 bases separating them. Germline loops: CDR1 LNHDA, CDR2 SQIVND (reference sequence). The CDR3 length is 17 residues. The CDR3 DNA sequence: TGTGCCAGTAGGGGAGTCGGACCAGATTCTACTAATTCACCCCTCCACTTT. Translation gives CASRGVGPDSTNSPLHF.

This clone has just one count. The V gene is TRBV4-1, the J gene TRBJ2-7; a possible D gene is TRBD2 (5 bases). Germline lookup yields CDR1 MGHRA and CDR2 YSYEKL. Trimming pared 3 bases from V and 7 bases from J, leaving 13 bases between. This CDR3 is built from 13 residues. The CDR3 sequence is CASSQGIPGEQYF. The CDR3 bases are TGCGCCAGCAGCCAGGGAATCCCGGGAGAGCAGTACTTC.

The chain carries TRBV5-1 and TRBJ2-1; 11 bases map to TRBD2. The CDR3 runs to 17 residues. Germline trimming cut 0 bases from V and 1 base from J; bases unmatched to any gene: 3. Germline CDR1 reads SGHRS; CDR2 reads YFSETQ. The CDR3 sequence: CASSLGSGRVSYNEQFF. CDR3 bases: TGCGCCAGCAGCTTGGGTAGCGGGAGGGTGTCCTACAATGAGCAGTTCTTC.